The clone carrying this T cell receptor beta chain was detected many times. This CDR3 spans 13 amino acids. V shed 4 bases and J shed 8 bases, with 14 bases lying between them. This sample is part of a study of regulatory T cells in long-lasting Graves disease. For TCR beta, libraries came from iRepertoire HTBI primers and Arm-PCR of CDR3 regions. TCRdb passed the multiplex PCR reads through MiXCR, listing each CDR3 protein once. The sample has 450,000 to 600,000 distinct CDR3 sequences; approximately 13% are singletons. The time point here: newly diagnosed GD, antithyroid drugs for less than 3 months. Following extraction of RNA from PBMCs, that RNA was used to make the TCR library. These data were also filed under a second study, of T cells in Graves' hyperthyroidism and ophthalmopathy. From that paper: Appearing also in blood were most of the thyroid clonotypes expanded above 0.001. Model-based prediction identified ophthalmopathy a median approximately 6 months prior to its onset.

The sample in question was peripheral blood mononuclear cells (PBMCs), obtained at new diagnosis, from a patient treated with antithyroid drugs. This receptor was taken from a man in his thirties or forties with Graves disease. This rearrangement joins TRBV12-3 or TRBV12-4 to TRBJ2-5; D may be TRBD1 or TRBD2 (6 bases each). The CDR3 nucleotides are TGTGCCAGCAGTTGGAGGGGGATGGGAACCCAGTACTTC. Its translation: CASSWRGMGTQYF.